The 5 T cell receptor beta chains given below trace back to one sample, sequenced in a study of T cells in Graves' hyperthyroidism and ophthalmopathy. RNA transcripts yielded amplified TCR beta CDR3 regions. TCR CDR3 underwent first-round RT-PCR with the HTBI primer set. TCRdb reanalysed the multiplex PCR reads using MiXCR and keeps one entry per CDR3 protein. There are 700,000 or so distinct CDR3 sequences in the sample; 16% occur only once, and about 8.4% lies in the top ten. The sample taken for sequencing was blood. The receptors come from a man younger than 35 with Graves' hyperthyroidism.

This rearrangement joins TRBV28 to TRBJ2-1; 7 bases map to TRBD2. The CDR3 consists of 14 residues. After removal of 7 bases from V and 9 bases from J, the junction contained 12 bases not matched to a gene. Germline values: CDR1 MDHEN, CDR2 SYDVKM. This CDR3 reads CASTSERTSSEQFF. As DNA, the CDR3 is TGTGCCAGCACCTCCGAGAGGACTAGTAGTGAGCAGTTCTTC.

The chain carries TRBV11-3 and TRBJ2-1; D is unresolved. The V and J ends lost 3 bases and 4 bases respectively, with 10 bases between them. The CDR3 spans 14 residues. Germline loops: CDR1 SGHNT, CDR2 YENEEA. The CDR3 region has the DNA TGTGCCAGCAGCTTCGAGACGGTGTACAATGAGCAGTTCTTC. Encoded protein: CASSFETVYNEQFF.

This clonotype was picked up many times. This chain links TRBV2 with TRBJ2-1; D is ambiguous. Germline-derived CDR1 and CDR2 are SNHLY and FYNNEI. CDR3 length equals 15 residues. Trimming took 3 bases from V and 7 from J, leaving 16 bases between them. The CDR3 is CASSDGRGEVNEQFF. DNA of the CDR3: TGTGCCAGCAGTGATGGGCGTGGGGAAGTTAATGAGCAGTTCTTC. Together with reference TRBV2 and TRBJ2-1, the CDR3 gives the full variable domain: EPEVTQTPSHQVTQMGQEVILRCVPISNHLYFYWYRQILGQKVEFLVSFYNNEISEKSEIFDDQFSVERPDGSNFTLKIRSTKLEDSAMYFCASSDGRGEVNEQFFGPGTRLTVL.

This clonotype was seen repeatedly, ten times or more. This chain connects TRBV3-1 to TRBJ2-1, with D perhaps TRBD2 (5 bases). The CDR3 length is 15 residues. Trimming removed 0 bases at V and 0 bases at J, with 6 bases between. Germline assignment: CDR1 LGHDT and CDR2 YNNKEL (reference sequence). The CDR3: CASSQERVSYNEQFF. The CDR3 DNA reads as TGTGCCAGCAGCCAAGAGCGGGTCTCCTACAATGAGCAGTTCTTC.

The chain is built from TRBV5-1 and TRBJ2-1; D perhaps matches TRBD1 (6 bases). V lost 4 bases to trimming and J lost 7 bases, with 18 bases between them. The CDR3 is 15 residues long. CDR1 is SGHRS and CDR2 is YFSETQ in the germline V gene. The CDR3 protein is CASSPRQGMVNEQFF. CDR3 coding DNA: TGCGCCAGCAGCCCCCGGCAGGGGATGGTAAATGAGCAGTTCTTC. Combining the CDR3 with reference TRBV5-1 and TRBJ2-1 gives the whole variable domain KAGVTQTPRYLIKTRGQQVTLSCSPISGHRSVSWYQQTPGQGLQFLFEYFSETQRNKGNFPGRFSGRQFSNSRSEMNVSTLELGDSALYLCASSPRQGMVNEQFFGPGTRLTVL.